A selection of T cell receptor beta chains follows, all from one sample in a study of blood T cell repertoires in COVID-19. Assay used: immunoSEQ multiplex PCR; TCRdb lists only in-frame clones, some missing. The data contain fewer than 150,000 clones, roughly 87% of them singletons. The sequencing input was peripheral blood. The receptors stem from a human donor in a cohort sampled during active COVID-19. Each CDR3 is given with its conserved first and last residue. The D gene is left open where the match is weak. Clone size is not always given. Where it is, it says once, few, many or a class for expanded clones.

size: .; D: TRBD1; J: TRBJ1-1; V: TRBV18; DNA: TGTGCCAGCTCAGGGGGACAGGGGGACACTGAAGCTTTCTTT; CDR3: CASSGGQGDTEAFF
size: .; D: .; J: TRBJ1-2; V: TRBV7-2; DNA: TGTGCCAGCAGCTTACAGGAAGGGGTGGACTATGGCTACACCTTC; CDR3: CASSLQEGVDYGYTF
size: .; D: .; J: TRBJ1-1; V: TRBV11-2; DNA: TGTGCCAGCAGCTTAAAGGGGCGCATCGTCACTGCGGACCCTGAAGCTTTCTTT; CDR3: CASSLKGRIVTADPEAFF
size: .; D: TRBD1; J: TRBJ1-6; V: TRBV9; DNA: TGTGCCAGCAGCGTGGGGGATGTCGGACAGGGGGCTTCTCCCCTCCACTTT; CDR3: CASSVGDVGQGASPLHF
size: .; D: .; J: TRBJ1-2; V: TRBV6-5; DNA: TGTGCCAGCAGTTCCCACTCTTCAAGGACAGTCTATGGCTACACCTTC; CDR3: CASSSHSSRTVYGYTF
size: .; D: TRBD1; J: TRBJ2-6; V: TRBV5-1; DNA: TGCGCCAGCAGCCTGCAGGGACAGGGAACCTTCTCTGGGGCCAACGTCCTGACTTTC; CDR3: CASSLQGQGTFSGANVLTF
size: .; D: .; J: TRBJ2-3; V: TRBV29-1; DNA: TGCAGCGTTGAAGAACCCCCAGGGACAGATACGCAGTATTTT; CDR3: CSVEEPPGTDTQYF
size: .; D: .; J: TRBJ2-2; V: TRBV5-1; DNA: TGCGCCAGCAGTCAGGGGATAAACACCGGGGAGCTGTTTTTT; CDR3: CASSQGINTGELFF
size: .; D: .; J: TRBJ1-1; V: TRBV19; DNA: TGTGCCAGTATAGGGTTTGGGGGCGCGAACACTGAAGCTTTCTTT; CDR3: CASIGFGGANTEAFF
size: .; D: .; J: TRBJ1-5; V: TRBV1; DNA: TGCACCAGCAGCCCGAGGGGGCAGGGTGCCAATCAGCCCCAGCATTTT; CDR3: CTSSPRGQGANQPQHF
size: few; D: TRBD1; J: TRBJ1-6; V: TRBV7-9; DNA: TGTGCCAGCAGCTTGGGACAGGGGTTCTATAATTCACCCCTCCACTTT; CDR3: CASSLGQGFYNSPLHF
size: .; D: .; J: TRBJ1-6; V: TRBV3-1/TRBV3-2; DNA: TGTGCCAGCAGCTGGGAGGGGGTCTATAATTCACCCCTCCACTTT; CDR3: CASSWEGVYNSPLHF
size: .; D: TRBD1; J: TRBJ1-1; V: TRBV2; DNA: TGTGCCAGCATCGGACAGGACACTGAAGCTTTCTTT; CDR3: CASIGQDTEAFF
size: .; D: TRBD1; J: TRBJ2-3; V: TRBV6-5; DNA: TGTGCCAGCAGTCCCCGGGACAGAGTTACAGATACGCAGTATTTT; CDR3: CASSPRDRVTDTQYF
size: .; D: .; J: TRBJ2-6; V: TRBV5-1; DNA: TGCGCCAGCAGCTTGGGAGGCTCTGGGGCCAACGTCCTGACTTTC; CDR3: CASSLGGSGANVLTF
size: .; D: TRBD1; J: TRBJ2-5; V: TRBV5-1; DNA: TGCGCCAGCAGCCCCCTGACAGGGAGCAGGGAGACCCAGTACTTC; CDR3: CASSPLTGSRETQYF
size: .; D: .; J: TRBJ1-1; V: TRBV19; DNA: TGTGCCAGTAGGGTCCTAATACAGGGATTCCCTGAAGCTTTCTTT; CDR3: CASRVLIQGFPEAFF
size: .; D: .; J: TRBJ2-2; V: TRBV19; DNA: TGTGCCAGTAGAAACAAAGGGGGCGGGGAGCTGTTTTTT; CDR3: CASRNKGGGELFF
size: .; D: TRBD2; J: TRBJ2-7; V: TRBV10-3; DNA: TGTGCCATCAGCCCCTCCCGACTAGCAGCTTCCTACGAGCAGTACTTC; CDR3: CAISPSRLAASYEQYF
size: .; D: TRBD2; J: TRBJ2-3; V: TRBV10-2; DNA: TGCGCCAGCGGCGGGGGAACCACAGATACGCAGTATTTT; CDR3: CASGGGTTDTQYF
size: .; D: .; J: TRBJ1-4; V: TRBV5-8; DNA: TGTGCCAGCAGCTTCCAGCGTAATGAAAAACTGTTTTTT; CDR3: CASSFQRNEKLFF
size: .; D: TRBD2; J: TRBJ2-4; V: TRBV7-2; DNA: TGTGCCAGCAGTAGCCGGGGGACTACGATAGCCAAAAACATTCAGTACTTC; CDR3: CASSSRGTTIAKNIQYF
size: .; D: .; J: TRBJ1-1; V: TRBV19; DNA: TGTGCCAGCTCAGGGGACGGAAACACTGAAGCTTTCTTT; CDR3: CASSGDGNTEAFF
size: .; D: TRBD1; J: TRBJ1-3; V: TRBV25-1; DNA: TGTGCCAGCAGAGACAGGGGGCCTGGAAACACCATATATTTT; CDR3: CASRDRGPGNTIYF
size: .; D: .; J: TRBJ1-4; V: TRBV9; DNA: TGTGCCAGCAGCGTAGGCGGGGTTGGTAATGAAAAACTGTTTTTT; CDR3: CASSVGGVGNEKLFF
size: .; D: TRBD1; J: TRBJ2-5; V: TRBV19; DNA: TGTGCCAGTATGAAGGGACAGGGGAATCGGGAGACCCAGTACTTC; CDR3: CASMKGQGNRETQYF
size: few; D: TRBD1; J: TRBJ2-5; V: TRBV6-5; DNA: TGTGCCAGCAGTTACGGCGGACAGGGCGGGGATCAGTACTTC; CDR3: CASSYGGQGGDQYF
size: .; D: TRBD1; J: TRBJ2-5; V: TRBV19; DNA: TGTGCCAGTAGTATATATGGGACAGGGGAAGAGACCCAGTACTTC; CDR3: CASSIYGTGEETQYF
size: .; D: TRBD2; J: TRBJ2-3; V: TRBV2; DNA: TGTGCCTACGGGGGCAGAACTAGCGGAGGTTCTTCTAGCACAGATACGCAGTATTTT; CDR3: CAYGGRTSGGSSSTDTQYF
size: .; D: .; J: TRBJ2-1; V: TRBV19; DNA: TGTGCCAGTAGTCCTTCTGCTGCCGGGACCTACAATGAGCAGTTCTTC; CDR3: CASSPSAAGTYNEQFF
size: .; D: TRBD2; J: TRBJ2-1; V: TRBV18; DNA: TGTGCCAGCTCACCGACTAGCGGGAGCTCCTACAATGAGCAGTTCTTC; CDR3: CASSPTSGSSYNEQFF
size: .; D: .; J: TRBJ2-1; V: TRBV6-5; DNA: TGTGCCAGCAGTTACTCTGGTGCGGGGCTTAATGAGCAGTTCTTC; CDR3: CASSYSGAGLNEQFF
size: .; D: .; J: TRBJ2-7; V: TRBV11-2; DNA: TGTGCCAGCACCCATAGGTATGGCGGGATCGACGTACTCGAGCAGTACTTC; CDR3: CASTHRYGGIDVLEQYF
size: .; D: TRBD1; J: TRBJ1-2; V: TRBV27; DNA: TGTGCCAGCAGTTTAAGGGGGGACAGGGAAAACTATGGCTACACCTTC; CDR3: CASSLRGDRENYGYTF
size: once; D: TRBD2; J: TRBJ2-7; V: TRBV4-2; DNA: TGTGCCAGCAGCCGGGGGGGAACGACCGGCTCCTACGAGCAGTACTTC; CDR3: CASSRGGTTGSYEQYF
size: .; D: TRBD2; J: TRBJ2-7; V: TRBV6-5; DNA: TGTGCCAGCAGTTACTCCGCGGGGGGCTCCTACGAGCAGTACTTC; CDR3: CASSYSAGGSYEQYF
size: .; D: .; J: TRBJ1-1; V: TRBV18; DNA: TGTGCCAGCTCACCACCGTCGTACACTGAAGCTTTCTTT; CDR3: CASSPPSYTEAFF
size: .; D: TRBD2; J: TRBJ2-3; V: TRBV7-9; DNA: TGTGCCAGCAGCTTACGCGGGGGGGCAACAGATACGCAGTATTTT; CDR3: CASSLRGGATDTQYF
size: .; D: .; J: TRBJ1-3; V: TRBV15; DNA: TGTGCCACCAGCAGAGATTCCCTTTATCTGGGCCTAAACACCATATATTTT; CDR3: CATSRDSLYLGLNTIYF
size: .; D: TRBD1; J: TRBJ2-1; V: TRBV2; DNA: TGTGCCAGCACCGAAAGACAGGGCCCTTCCTACAATGAGCAGTTCTTC; CDR3: CASTERQGPSYNEQFF
size: .; D: TRBD1; J: TRBJ2-3; V: TRBV5-1; DNA: TGCGCCAGCAGCCCATTACAGACAGGGGATGACACAGATACGCAGTATTTT; CDR3: CASSPLQTGDDTDTQYF
size: .; D: TRBD1; J: TRBJ2-1; V: TRBV12-5; DNA: TGTGCTAGTGGTCAGAACAGGGGGTCCTACAATGAGCAGTTCTTC; CDR3: CASGQNRGSYNEQFF
size: .; D: .; J: TRBJ1-6; V: TRBV27; DNA: TGTGCCAGCAGTTTAAGGGGCCCCTATAATTCACCCCTCCACTTT; CDR3: CASSLRGPYNSPLHF
size: .; D: .; J: TRBJ2-6; V: TRBV6-2/TRBV6-3; DNA: TGTGCCAGCAGTTACCGGACACCCCTCGGCTCTGGGGCCAACGTCCTGACTTTC; CDR3: CASSYRTPLGSGANVLTF
size: .; D: .; J: TRBJ1-3; V: TRBV10-1; DNA: TGCGCCAGCAGGTCGGGGGGCCCTGGAAACACCATATATTTT; CDR3: CASRSGGPGNTIYF
size: once; D: .; J: TRBJ1-4; V: TRBV11-3; DNA: TGTGCCAGCAGCCAAAGACAGCAGTCTGCAACTAATGAAAAACTGTTTTTT; CDR3: CASSQRQQSATNEKLFF
size: .; D: TRBD1; J: TRBJ1-3; V: TRBV5-1; DNA: TGCGCCAGCAGCTCCCAGACAGGGGCTGGAAACACCATATATTTT; CDR3: CASSSQTGAGNTIYF
size: .; D: TRBD1; J: TRBJ2-5; V: TRBV5-1; DNA: TGCGCCAGCAGCTTGACCTTAGGGGGCCATCAAGAGACCCAGTACTTC; CDR3: CASSLTLGGHQETQYF